A selection of T cell receptor beta chains follows, all from one sample in a study of control samples from healthy donors and cancer patients. Clones were sequenced by immunoSEQ multiplex PCR, and TCRdb holds only the in-frame ones, with some missing. The profile covers about 140,000 clones, with approximately 92% appearing a single time and over 9% taken by the ten largest. Sequenced: blood. These receptors all come from a man aged 25 to 40 in good health. Both conserved end residues are part of each CDR3. The D gene is left open where the match is weak. Not every row has a clone size; where given, it reads once, few, many or a size class.

J gene | D gene | V gene | clone size | CDR3 protein | CDR3 DNA
TRBJ2-7 | - | TRBV7-9 | - | CASSKAEYEQYF | TGTGCCAGCAGCAAGGCGGAATACGAGCAGTACTTC
TRBJ1-3 | - | TRBV28 | - | CASRFRGSGNTIYF | TGTGCCAGCAGATTCAGGGGATCTGGAAACACCATATATTTT
TRBJ2-7 | - | TRBV7-2 | - | CASSLGPSTVRTYEQYF | TGTGCCAGCAGCTTAGGGCCCTCGACAGTAAGAACCTACGAGCAGTACTTC
TRBJ2-2 | TRBD2 | TRBV9 | - | CASSAREGLTGELFF | TGTGCCAGCAGCGCGCGGGAGGGCCTCACCGGGGAGCTGTTTTTT
TRBJ1-1 | TRBD1 | TRBV6-5 | - | CASSTRDRGTEAFF | TGTGCCAGCAGTACCCGGGACAGGGGCACTGAAGCTTTCTTT
TRBJ2-1 | TRBD2 | TRBV5-1 | - | CASSQLPSLSGLARGPYNEQFF | TGCGCCAGCAGCCAACTACCCTCCCTTTCGGGACTAGCGAGGGGTCCGTACAATGAGCAGTTCTTC
TRBJ2-1 | TRBD1 | TRBV7-9 | - | CASSEGQGYNNEQFF | TGTGCCAGCAGCGAGGGACAGGGGTATAACAATGAGCAGTTCTTC
TRBJ2-3 | - | TRBV7-9 | - | CASSLGFGLTDTQYF | TGTGCCAGCAGCTTAGGATTCGGACTCACAGATACGCAGTATTTT
TRBJ1-1 | - | TRBV19 | - | CASSKPGPGAFF | TGTGCCAGTAGTAAACCGGGGCCTGGGGCTTTCTTT
TRBJ2-1 | TRBD2 | TRBV19 | - | CASSSGRAQNEQFF | TGTGCCAGTAGTAGCGGGAGGGCGCAGAATGAGCAGTTCTTC
TRBJ1-2 | TRBD1 | TRBV19 | - | CASRDRHKGYGYTF | TGTGCCAGTAGGGACAGGCATAAAGGGTATGGCTACACCTTC
TRBJ1-5 | TRBD1 | TRBV10-3 | - | CAISDGQGGNQPQHF | TGTGCCATCAGTGACGGACAGGGGGGTAATCAGCCCCAGCATTTT
TRBJ2-1 | TRBD2 | TRBV7-2 | - | CASSLAPPLGRTSSYNEQFF | TGTGCCAGCAGCTTAGCCCCCCCTCTCGGGAGGACCTCCTCCTACAATGAGCAGTTCTTC
TRBJ2-1 | - | TRBV24-1 | - | CATSDYRGSGRGSYNEQFF | TGTGCCACCAGTGATTACAGGGGTTCGGGCCGGGGGTCCTACAATGAGCAGTTCTTC
TRBJ2-2 | TRBD1 | TRBV2 | - | CASSESITGDRPGELFF | TGTGCCAGCAGTGAGTCCATTACAGGGGATCGGCCCGGGGAGCTGTTTTTT
TRBJ2-5 | TRBD2 | TRBV7-9 | - | CASSGDQGLGSQYF | TGTGCCAGCAGCGGAGATCAGGGACTAGGAAGCCAGTACTTC
TRBJ1-2 | TRBD1 | TRBV24-1 | - | CATSAVGQGAGGYTF | TGTGCCACCAGTGCCGTCGGACAGGGGGCTGGTGGCTACACCTTC
TRBJ2-2 | - | TRBV7-9 | - | CASRGGNANTGELFF | TGTGCCAGCAGGGGTGGGAACGCGAACACCGGGGAGCTGTTTTTT
TRBJ1-1 | TRBD1 | TRBV2 | - | CASSTGQDTEAFF | TGTGCCAGCAGTACCGGACAGGACACTGAAGCTTTCTTT
TRBJ2-3 | - | TRBV28 | - | CASRAGGALDTQYF | TGTGCCAGCAGAGCCGGAGGGGCGTTGGATACGCAGTATTTT
TRBJ1-5 | - | TRBV28 | - | CASSRTDSNQPQHF | TGTGCCAGCAGCCGGACAGATAGCAATCAGCCCCAGCATTTT
TRBJ2-7 | - | TRBV18 | - | CASSPGFGYEQYF | TGTGCCAGCTCACCTGGGTTCGGCTACGAGCAGTACTTC
TRBJ1-3 | - | TRBV21-1 | - | CASSKCGDRGVPGNTIYF | TGTGCCAGCAGCAAATGCGGGGACAGGGGTGTGCCTGGAAACACCATATATTTT
TRBJ2-7 | - | TRBV4-3 | - | CASSQDLSYEQYF | TGCGCCAGCAGCCAAGATTTGTCCTACGAGCAGTACTTC
TRBJ2-1 | TRBD2 | TRBV7-9 | - | CASSSGLGGDEQFF | TGTGCCAGCAGCTCGGGACTAGGAGGTGATGAGCAGTTCTTC
TRBJ1-1 | - | TRBV11-2 | - | CASSRVGTEAFF | TGTGCCAGCAGCAGAGTAGGCACTGAAGCTTTCTTT
TRBJ2-2 | - | TRBV4-3 | once | CASSQVLASKYGELFF | TGCGCCAGCAGCCAGGTCCTAGCGTCCAAGTACGGGGAGCTGTTTTTT
TRBJ2-2 | - | TRBV10-3 | once | CAISDRSTGELFF | TGTGCCATCTCGGACAGAAGCACCGGGGAGCTGTTTTTT
TRBJ1-2 | TRBD1 | TRBV25-1 | once | CASSELGQDYGYTF | TGTGCCAGCAGTGAATTAGGACAGGATTATGGCTACACCTTC
TRBJ2-5 | TRBD2 | TRBV3-1/TRBV3-2 | - | CASSQVGTSPETQYF | TGTGCCAGCAGCCAAGTGGGGACTAGCCCCGAGACCCAGTACTTC
TRBJ1-2 | TRBD1 | TRBV30 | - | CAWSGTGGGYTF | TGTGCCTGGAGTGGAACAGGGGGTGGCTACACCTTC
TRBJ2-1 | - | TRBV7-2 | - | CASTFGGASYNEQFF | TGTGCCAGCACCTTTGGCGGGGCTTCCTACAATGAGCAGTTCTTC
TRBJ1-1 | TRBD1 | TRBV5-1 | - | CASSFGQGGTEAFF | TGCGCCAGCAGCTTCGGACAGGGAGGCACTGAAGCTTTCTTT
TRBJ1-2 | - | TRBV2 | - | CASENEFGTPYGYTF | TGTGCCAGCGAAAACGAATTCGGGACACCCTATGGCTACACCTTC
TRBJ2-5 | TRBD2 | TRBV12-5 | - | CASGLELAGDSQETQYF | TGTGCTAGTGGTTTGGAACTAGCGGGAGACTCCCAAGAGACCCAGTACTTC
TRBJ1-6 | TRBD1 | TRBV6-1 | - | CASSELPGGSSSPLHF | TGTGCCAGCAGTGAATTACCAGGGGGGAGTAGTTCACCCCTCCACTTT
TRBJ2-7 | - | TRBV27 | - | CASSFMGAISYEQYF | TGTGCCAGCAGTTTCATGGGGGCGATCTCCTACGAGCAGTACTTC
TRBJ2-3 | - | TRBV9 | - | CASSVGIFGGPRTDTQYF | TGTGCCAGCAGCGTAGGAATATTCGGGGGGCCTCGCACAGATACGCAGTATTTT
TRBJ1-6 | - | TRBV7-2 | - | CASSLYGTPNSPLHF | TGTGCCAGCAGCTTATATGGGACGCCGAATTCACCCCTCCACTTT
TRBJ2-7 | - | TRBV28 | - | CASRKDSYEQYF | TGTGCCAGCAGGAAAGACTCCTACGAGCAGTACTTC
TRBJ2-7 | TRBD1 | TRBV14 | - | CASSQVFGDSSYEQYF | TGTGCCAGCAGCCAAGTTTTCGGGGACAGCTCCTACGAGCAGTACTTC
TRBJ2-2 | TRBD2 | TRBV7-9 | few | CASSSGLAGGTGELFF | TGTGCCAGCAGCTCCGGACTAGCGGGGGGCACCGGGGAGCTGTTTTTT
TRBJ2-1 | TRBD2 | TRBV9 | once | CASSPGLAGVLVDNEQFF | TGTGCCAGCAGCCCAGGACTAGCGGGAGTTCTGGTAGACAATGAGCAGTTCTTC